The 20 T cell receptor beta chains reported below all come from one sample, sequenced in a study of identical twins. Using its own MiXCR run on the 5' RACE reads, TCRdb lists one record per CDR3 protein. In the table there are roughly 250,000 distinct CDR3 sequences, 7.5% of which are singletons. These data were also filed under a second study, of yellow fever vaccine responses in identical twins.

The sequenced sample was CD8+ T cells sorted from blood. The source is a woman between 18 and 29 years old in good health.

This clonotype was observed at least ten times. The chain couples TRBV29-1 to TRBJ2-5; D is perhaps TRBD2 (5 bases). Germline V CDR1 and CDR2: SQVTM, ANQGSEA. The V gene lost 1 base and the J gene lost 5 bases, with 17 bases spanning the gap. The CDR3 totals 15 residues. This chain's CDR3 is CSVEGIVEGEETQYF. CDR3 coding DNA: TGCAGCGTTGAAGGGATCGTAGAGGGTGAGGAGACCCAGTACTTC. Looking up the rest from reference TRBV29-1 and TRBJ2-5 gives the full variable domain: SAVISQKPSRDICQRGTSLTIQCQVDSQVTMMFWYRQQPGQSLTLIATANQGSEATYESGFVIDKFPISRPNLTFSTLTVSNMSPEDSSIYLCSVEGIVEGEETQYFGPGTRLLVL.

This clonotype was counted many times. The chain combines TRBV28 with TRBJ2-7; TRBD1 matches 11 bases. The length of the CDR3 is 15 residues. Germline V gives CDR1 MDHEN, CDR2 SYDVKM. V shed 7 bases and J 3 bases; nucleotides not matched to a gene: 8. In nucleotides, the CDR3 is TGTGCCAGCACCAGATCGGGGACAGGGGGCTACGAGCAGTACGTC. Translation: CASTRSGTGGYEQYV.

The rearrangement links TRBV7-9 to TRBJ2-2; TRBD1 matches 10 bases. This CDR3 is 17 amino acids long. Trimming removed 5 bases from V and 6 bases from J; junction bases left unmatched: 12. Germline CDR1 reads SEHNR; CDR2 reads FQNEAQ (reference sequence). This CDR3 reads CASSPGQGVRRAGELFF. CDR3 coding DNA: TGTGCCAGCAGCCCCGGACAGGGGGTGCGAAGGGCCGGGGAGCTGTTTTTT.

This clonotype was recorded many times. The chain uses TRBV4-1 and TRBJ2-7; 10 bases are shared with TRBD1. With 4 bases clipped from V and 5 bases from J, the junction kept 2 bases outside the gene matches. Germline loops: CDR1 MGHRA, CDR2 YSYEKL. The CDR3 covers 13 residues. CDR3 amino acids: CASSLGQGDEQYV. The CDR3 DNA sequence: TGCGCCAGCAGCCTCGGACAGGGGGACGAGCAGTACGTC.

The rearrangement links TRBV9 to TRBJ1-1; possible D gene TRBD1, 6 bases. V lost 5 bases to trimming and J lost 4 bases, with 15 bases between them. The CDR3 is 14 amino acids. Germline loops: CDR1 SGDLS, CDR2 YYNGEE. The CDR3 region is CASSPGHFPTEAFF. In nucleotides, the CDR3 is TGTGCCAGCAGTCCGGGACATTTTCCCACTGAAGCTTTCTTT.

This clonotype has a count of ten or more. J is TRBJ2-5 and V is TRBV29-1, with 8 bases fitting TRBD1. J was trimmed by 0 bases and V by 7 bases; bases with no gene match: 4. The CDR3 consists of 13 residues. Germline-derived CDR1 and CDR2 are SQVTM and ANQGSEA. The CDR3 is CSARTGNQETQYF. CDR3 coding DNA: TGCAGCGCCCGGACAGGGAACCAAGAGACCCAGTACTTC.

The J gene is TRBJ2-5, the V gene TRBV15; D unresolved. With 5 bases removed from V and 5 bases from J, the gap between germline ends came to 9 bases. CDR3 size: 12 residues. CDR1 and CDR2 (germline): LNHNV, YYDKDF (reference sequence). CDR3 in DNA: TGTGCCACCAGCGGGTTCGTGGAGACCCAGTACTTC. Its translation: CATSGFVETQYF.

This clonotype showed up many times. The rearrangement joins TRBV5-1 to TRBJ2-1; the D is unclear. Germline values: CDR1 SGHRS, CDR2 YFSETQ. V lost 5 bases, J lost 2 bases, and 8 bases lay in between. This CDR3 has 13 amino acids. CDR3 in DNA: TGCGCCAGCAGTATGGGCGCCTACAATGAGCAGTTCTTC. Its translation: CASSMGAYNEQFF.

This clonotype has a count of ten or more. The rearrangement links TRBV12-3 or TRBV12-4 to TRBJ1-5, with 10 bases matching TRBD1. Trimming removed 11 bases from V and 4 bases from J; junction bases left unmatched: 5. CDR3 size: 13 residues. In DNA, the CDR3 is TGTGCCTCGACAGGGGGCTGGAATCAGCCCCAGCATTTT. Encoded protein: CASTGGWNQPQHF.

J is TRBJ2-5 and V is TRBV7-8, with TRBD2 matching 14 bases. Germline V gives CDR1 SGHVS, CDR2 FQNEAQ. The V and J ends lost 6 bases and 4 bases, in that order; junction bases with no gene match: 4. The CDR3 totals 15 residues. CDR3 DNA: TGTGCCAGCAGACCGACTAGCGGGGGGGCAGAGACCCAGTACTTC. The encoded protein is CASRPTSGGAETQYF.

The chain uses TRBV5-1 and TRBJ2-7, with 7 bases fitting TRBD1. Trimming took 4 bases from V and 0 from J; bases not matched to a gene: 13. CDR1 SGHRS and CDR2 YFSETQ come from the germline V gene. The CDR3 consists of 17 residues. CDR3 amino acids: CASSPSPPGQFSYEQYF. The DNA for the CDR3 is TGCGCCAGCAGCCCGTCACCTCCGGGACAGTTCTCCTACGAGCAGTACTTC.

Many counts were recorded for this clonotype. The V call is TRBV4-1, the J call TRBJ2-1; TRBD1 is a possible D gene (5 bases). The CDR3 is 16 residues long. Looked up from germline, CDR1 is MGHRA and CDR2 is YSYEKL. Trimming removed 0 bases at V and 0 bases at J, with 9 bases between. CDR3 bases: TGCGCCAGCAGCCAAGATTACAGGAGCTCCTACAATGAGCAGTTCTTC. Its protein product is CASSQDYRSSYNEQFF.

The gene calls are TRBV9 and TRBJ2-3; 9 nucleotides line up with TRBD2. The trim removed 3 bases at V and 5 bases at J, leaving 4 bases unmatched. Germline V gene data show CDR1 as SGDLS and CDR2 as YYNGEE. The CDR3 length is 14 residues. The DNA for the CDR3 is TGTGCCAGCAGCGGAGCGGGGGGCGGAGATACGCAGTATTTT. It encodes CASSGAGGGDTQYF.

The chain employs TRBV9 and TRBJ1-1; 10 nucleotides line up with TRBD1. The trim removed 3 bases at V and 7 bases at J, leaving 12 bases unmatched. CDR3 length: 16 amino acids. CDR1 is SGDLS and CDR2 is YYNGEE in the germline V gene. The CDR3 nucleotides read TGTGCCAGCAGCGCCGCCGGGACAGGGGAGACCGGTGAAGCTTTCTTT. Amino acids: CASSAAGTGETGEAFF.

The V gene is TRBV27, the J gene TRBJ2-7, with 7 bases matching TRBD1. The CDR3 extends over 13 amino acids. Germline CDR1 and CDR2: MNHEY and SMNVEV (reference sequence). Trimming took 6 bases from V and 4 from J; bases not matched to a gene: 6. CDR3 sequence (DNA): TGTGCCAGCAGCTACAGGGGTCGGTACGAGCAGTACTTC. Translating it yields CASSYRGRYEQYF.

This clonotype showed up many times. The chain carries TRBV4-1 and TRBJ1-2; no clear D gene. The ends were cut back, 0 bases at V and 4 bases at J, with 9 bases in the middle. Germline V gene data show CDR1 as MGHRA and CDR2 as YSYEKL. The CDR3 has 14 residues. CDR3 nucleotide sequence: TGCGCCAGCAGCCAAGACAGCTCTTTCTATGGCTACACCTTC. Protein: CASSQDSSFYGYTF.

This chain uses TRBV7-9 with TRBJ2-1; no clear D. In germline, CDR1 is SEHNR, CDR2 FQNEAQ (reference sequence). The CDR3 length is 11 residues. V lost 7 bases to trimming and J lost 7 bases, with 8 bases between them. DNA of the CDR3: TGTGCCAGCATCCTGGGGAATGAGCAGTTCTTC. Amino acids: CASILGNEQFF.

The chain uses TRBV11-2 and TRBJ2-5, with 12 bases aligning to TRBD2. The CDR3 has 19 residues. Trimming cost V 1 base and J 4 bases; bases outside gene matches: 13. Germline assignment: CDR1 SGHAT and CDR2 FQNNGV. The CDR3 sequence: CASSLVAGTSGRLIETQYF. CDR3 nucleotides: TGTGCCAGCAGCTTAGTAGCCGGGACTAGCGGGCGCCTAATAGAGACCCAGTACTTC.

This clonotype was seen only a few times. The gene calls are TRBV2 and TRBJ2-7, with TRBD1 identical over 7 bases. The CDR3 contains 15 residues. The V gene end was trimmed by 4 bases and the J gene end by 4 bases; junction bases not matched to a gene: 10. Germline assignment: CDR1 SNHLY and CDR2 FYNNEI. CDR3 amino acids: CASSAGTDLGYEQYF. CDR3 DNA: TGTGCCAGCAGTGCCGGGACAGACCTAGGGTACGAGCAGTACTTC.

In its sample, this clonotype was seen a few times. The rearrangement links TRBV9 to TRBJ2-1, with TRBD2 matching over 8 bases. The CDR3 covers 15 residues. CDR1 and CDR2 (germline): SGDLS, YYNGEE. The V gene end was trimmed by 3 bases and the J gene end by 3 bases; junction bases not matched to a gene: 5. CDR3 in amino acids: CASSGRRGDYNEQFF. CDR3 DNA sequence: TGTGCCAGCAGCGGTAGGCGGGGGGACTACAATGAGCAGTTCTTC.